This T cell receptor (beta chain) was documented in a study of blood T cell repertoires in COVID-19. For the study at large: The United States, Italy and Spain supplied acute and convalescent COVID-19 samples.

This clone turned up a few times. Sequencing used immunoSEQ multiplex PCR; TCRdb keeps in-frame clones, though not all of them. This sample has a few hundred thousand clones, with more than 85% found just once. This receptor was taken from a woman aged 25 to 39 who had recovered from COVID-19. The sample comprised PBMCs or T cells enriched from blood (not recorded which).

The CDR3 region is CASSYASGELETQYF. The CDR3 DNA is TGTGCCAGCAGTTACGCTAGCGGCGAATTAGAGACCCAGTACTTC. V usage is TRBV6-6 and J usage is TRBJ2-5; the match to TRBD2 covers 7 bases. The CDR3 loop spans 15 amino acids. Germline lookup yields CDR1 MNHNY and CDR2 SVGAGI (reference sequence). Trimming removed 2 bases from V and 4 bases from J; junction bases left unmatched: 7.